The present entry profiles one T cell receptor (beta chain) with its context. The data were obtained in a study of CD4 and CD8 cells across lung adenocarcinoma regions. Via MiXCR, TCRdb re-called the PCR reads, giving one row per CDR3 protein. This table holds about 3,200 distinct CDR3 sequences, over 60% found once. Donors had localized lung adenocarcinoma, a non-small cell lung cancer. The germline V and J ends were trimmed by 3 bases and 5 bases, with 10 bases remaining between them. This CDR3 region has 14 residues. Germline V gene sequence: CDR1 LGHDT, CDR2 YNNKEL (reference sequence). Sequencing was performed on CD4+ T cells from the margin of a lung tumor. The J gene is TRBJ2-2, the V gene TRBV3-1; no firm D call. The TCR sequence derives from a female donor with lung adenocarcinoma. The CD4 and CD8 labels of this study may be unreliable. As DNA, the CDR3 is TGTGCCAGCAGCCACACCGACAAGACCGGGGAGCTGTTTTTT. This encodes CASSHTDKTGELFF.